Shown below are 15 T cell receptor beta chains from a single sample sequenced in a study of human T cells and chemical hapten exposure. Separate cDNA molecules received unique molecular identifiers, which the library attached to them. One entry per CDR3 protein results from TCRdb running MiXCR on the reads. The sample carries about 120,000 distinct CDR3 sequences, 8.5% to 9% recorded once. Total RNA came from unfractionated whole blood. Sequencing used whole blood. These receptors were taken from a human donor in good health. Some clones in this sample may be carry-over from other donors' samples.

Only a few counts were recorded for this clonotype. The genes are TRBV4-2 and TRBJ1-1; D possibly corresponds to TRBD1 (6 bases). Germline CDR1 reads LGHNA; CDR2 reads YNFKEQ. V dropped 1 base and J dropped 5 bases, with 17 bases sitting between them. The length of the CDR3 is 16 residues. CDR3 in DNA: TGTGCCAGCAGCCAAGCAGCGGAGGGGGGGGAAACTGAAGCTTTCTTT. It yields the protein CASSQAAEGGETEAFF.

This clonotype has a handful of counts. This chain links TRBV5-1 with TRBJ2-6; D not certain. The CDR3 is 16 residues long. Trimming left V 2 bases short and J 4 bases short, with 13 bases between. Per germline, CDR1 SGHRS and CDR2 YFSETQ. The CDR3 DNA reads as TGCGCCAGCAGCTTAAGTGGTATCACCGGGGCCAACGTCCTGACTTTC. This sequence encodes CASSLSGITGANVLTF.

CDR3 loop: CASSQGSVGNGYNEQFF. DNA for the CDR3: TGCGCCAGCAGCCAAGGTTCGGTAGGGAATGGCTACAATGAGCAGTTCTTC. This chain links TRBV4-3 with TRBJ2-1; D is ambiguous. Germline values: CDR1 LGHNA, CDR2 YSLEER. V shed 1 base and J shed 3 bases, with 16 bases lying between them. The CDR3 sequence is 17 residues long.

This clonotype was counted ten times or more. The chain links TRBV12-3 or TRBV12-4 to TRBJ2-4, with 9 bases that match TRBD1. The CDR3 is 13 residues long. Trimming cost V 6 bases and J 4 bases; bases outside gene matches: 1. DNA of the CDR3: TGTGCCAGCAGCGGGACAGGGAAAAACATTCAGTACTTC. This translates into CASSGTGKNIQYF.

This clonotype appeared a few times. The genes are TRBV24-1 and TRBJ2-1; 8 nucleotides match TRBD2. Germline CDR1 and CDR2: KGHDR and SFDVKD. With 4 bases clipped from V and 5 bases from J, the junction kept 12 bases outside the gene matches. The CDR3 runs 17 residues. CDR3 sequence: CATSEPTLAGNHNEQFF. CDR3 in DNA: TGTGCCACCAGTGAGCCGACGCTAGCGGGTAACCACAATGAGCAGTTCTTC.

This clonotype appeared a few times. The chain joins TRBV18 to TRBJ1-2; the D gene is possibly TRBD1 (6 bases). The V end was cut by 2 bases, the J end by 6 bases, with 13 bases between. The CDR3 runs to 14 residues. Germline V gives CDR1 KGHSH, CDR2 LQKENI. CDR3 amino acids: CASSPGLQGDGYTF. CDR3 bases: TGTGCCAGCTCACCAGGGCTACAGGGAGATGGCTACACCTTC.

This clonotype has a handful of counts. The DNA of the CDR3 is TGTGCCAGCAGCCGCCCTCGACGGCCCTTTCAGCCCCAGCATTTT. Translation gives CASSRPRRPFQPQHF. The rearrangement joins TRBV28 to TRBJ1-5; D gene ambiguous. The CDR3 loop spans 15 amino acids. The germline V and J ends were trimmed by 6 bases and 6 bases, with 18 bases remaining between them. Per the germline V gene, CDR1 is MDHEN and CDR2 is SYDVKM.

The chain recombines TRBV3-1 with TRBJ1-6; TRBD1 agrees at 9 bases. V was pared by 8 bases and J by 9 bases, with 8 bases of the junction left unmatched. This CDR3 contains 14 residues. Looked up from germline, CDR1 is LGHDT and CDR2 is YNNKEL (reference sequence). CDR3 sequence (DNA): TGTGCCAGCTCGGGACAGGGTGGGTTTTCACCCCTCCACTTT. Translation gives CASSGQGGFSPLHF.

This clonotype came up many times. The chain recombines TRBV20-1 with TRBJ2-3; possibly TRBD1 for D (6 bases). CDR1 is DFQATT and CDR2 is SNEGSKA in the germline V gene (reference sequence). The CDR3 extends over 16 amino acids. Trimming took off 2 bases at V and 0 bases at J, with 15 bases between the two ends. The CDR3 DNA follows: TGCAGTGCTAGAAGGGGGAGCGTTTTTAGCACAGATACGCAGTATTTT. Its translation is CSARRGSVFSTDTQYF.

The chain uses TRBV7-2 and TRBJ2-1; 9 bases map to TRBD2. CDR3 size: 15 residues. CDR1 is SGHTA, CDR2 FQGNSA, per germline. V lost 1 base, J lost 8 bases, and 6 bases stayed unmatched. The CDR3 bases are TGTGCCAGCAGCTTAGGGCTAGCGGGGAGAGATGAGCAGTTCTTC. Translating it yields CASSLGLAGRDEQFF.

V usage is TRBV10-3 and J usage is TRBJ1-6, with D perhaps matching TRBD1 (6 bases). Germline V CDR1 and CDR2: ENHRY, SYGVKD. The CDR3 is made up of 16 amino acids. V shed 0 bases and J shed 9 bases, with 15 bases lying between them. The CDR3 sequence is CAISESFTGFGSPLHF. The CDR3 DNA is TGTGCCATCAGTGAGTCTTTCACAGGGTTTGGTTCACCCCTCCACTTT.

This clonotype showed up just a few times. The chain uses TRBV7-9 and TRBJ1-1; D ambiguous. CDR1 and CDR2 from the germline V gene are SEHNR and FQNEAQ (reference sequence). The CDR3 is made up of 12 amino acids. Trimming took off 6 bases at V and 0 bases at J, with 5 bases between the two ends. CDR3 in DNA: TGTGCCAGCAGGGTGATGAACACTGAAGCTTTCTTT. Translated: CASRVMNTEAFF.

This clonotype was counted a few times. This chain links TRBV18 with TRBJ2-3, with D possibly TRBD1 on 5 matching bases. This CDR3 region has 15 residues. The germline V gene has CDR1 KGHSH and CDR2 LQKENI. The ends were cut back, 3 bases at V and 1 base at J, with 11 bases in the middle. DNA for the CDR3: TGTGCCAGCTCACCCTGGACACAGCGCACAGATACGCAGTATTTT. Amino acid sequence: CASSPWTQRTDTQYF.

The V and J genes are TRBV20-1 and TRBJ2-1; D is undetermined. Trimming pared 0 bases from V and 7 bases from J, leaving 10 bases between. The CDR3 loop spans 13 amino acids. The V gene's germline CDR1 is DFQATT and CDR2 SNEGSKA (reference sequence). This CDR3 reads CSARDWGNNEQFF. The CDR3 DNA is TGCAGTGCTAGAGATTGGGGAAATAATGAGCAGTTCTTC.

The rearrangement uses TRBV20-1 and TRBJ2-3; D gene uncertain. With 6 bases removed from V and 2 bases from J, the gap between germline ends came to 15 bases. Germline loops: CDR1 DFQATT, CDR2 SNEGSKA (reference sequence). The CDR3 has 14 residues. This CDR3 reads CSATPGLDTDTQYF. CDR3 bases: TGCAGTGCCACCCCTGGGCTAGACACAGATACGCAGTATTTT.